These 31 T cell receptor beta chains came from one sample sequenced in a study of blood T cell repertoires in COVID-19. Method: immunoSEQ multiplex PCR; TCRdb's copy keeps in-frame clones and lacks some. This sample carries some 65,000 clones, around 80% of them seen once, and the ten largest clones take around 5.4%. Material for sequencing was peripheral blood. These receptors all stem from a woman in her seventies with acute or convalescent COVID-19.

The genes are TRBV3-1 (or the pseudogene TRBV3-2) and TRBJ1-1, with 7 positions matching TRBD1. Trimming cost V 5 bases and J 1 base; bases outside gene matches: 7. Germline V gene lookup returns CDR1 LGHDT and CDR2 YNNKEL (reference sequence). CDR3 size: 15 residues. CDR3 region: CASSFQWTGNTEAFF. As DNA, the CDR3 is TGTGCCAGCAGCTTTCAGTGGACAGGGAACACTGAAGCTTTCTTT.

The V gene is TRBV19, the J gene TRBJ1-2; D possibly corresponds to TRBD1 (6 bases). Trimming left V 5 bases short and J 8 bases short, with 15 bases between. The CDR3 runs 13 residues. Looked up from germline, CDR1 is LNHDA and CDR2 is SQIVND (reference sequence). This CDR3 reads CASSPTVRGGYTF. The CDR3 region has the DNA TGTGCCAGTAGTCCCACCGTCAGGGGAGGCTACACCTTC.

The rearrangement links TRBV3-1 (or the pseudogene TRBV3-2) to TRBJ2-1, with TRBD2 matching 12 bases. The CDR3 length is 15 residues. The V segment lost 4 bases and the J segment 4 bases; nucleotides outside the gene matches: 2. Germline loops: CDR1 LGHDT, CDR2 YNNKEL (reference sequence). The CDR3 bases are TGTGCCAGCAGCCCTAGCGGGGGGGCTTACAATGAGCAGTTCTTC. Protein: CASSPSGGAYNEQFF.

The chain employs TRBV5-8 and TRBJ1-4; 7 bases match TRBD1. The ends lost 0 bases at V and 8 bases at J; junction bases unmatched: 4. This CDR3 spans 14 amino acids. Germline-derived CDR1 and CDR2 are SGHTS and YDEGEE. The CDR3 here is CASSLGQGYEKLFF. CDR3 coding DNA: TGTGCCAGCAGCTTGGGACAGGGATACGAAAAACTGTTTTTT.

This clone showed up just a few times. The CDR3 loop reads CASRRTGEGGYTF. The CDR3 DNA reads TGTGCCAGCAGGCGGACAGGGGAAGGTGGCTACACCTTC. The chain couples TRBV6-5 to TRBJ1-2; TRBD1 matches at 9 bases. In germline, CDR1 is MNHEY, CDR2 SVGAGI. J lost 7 bases, V lost 6 bases, and 6 bases had no gene match. The CDR3 loop spans 13 amino acids.

The chain recombines TRBV3-1 (or the pseudogene TRBV3-2) with TRBJ2-7; 9 nucleotides align to TRBD1. Germline assignment: CDR1 LGHDT and CDR2 YNNKEL (reference sequence). This CDR3 contains 14 residues. V was clipped by 3 bases and J by 4 bases; unmatched bases: 4. The CDR3 bases are TGTGCCAGCAGCCAGAGGGGACAGGGATACGAGCAGTACTTC. Encoded protein: CASSQRGQGYEQYF.

The gene calls are TRBV7-2 and TRBJ1-2, with 12 bases aligning to TRBD1. Germline V gene data show CDR1 as SGHTA and CDR2 as FQGNSA. V was pared by 0 bases and J by 5 bases, with 1 base of the junction left unmatched. The CDR3 sequence is 15 residues long. DNA of the CDR3: TGTGCCAGCAGCTTAGCGGGACAGGGGGCTTATGGCTACACCTTC. It yields the protein CASSLAGQGAYGYTF. Complete variable domain (other parts from reference TRBV7-2 and TRBJ1-2): GAGVSQSPSNKVTEKGKDVELRCDPISGHTALYWYRQSLGQGLEFLIYFQGNSAPDKSGLPSDRFSAERTGGSVSTLTIQRTQQEDSAVYLCASSLAGQGAYGYTFGSGTRLTVV.

This clone was detected once. The V call is TRBV10-3, the J call TRBJ1-2; TRBD1 aligns across 7 bases. Germline V gene sequence: CDR1 ENHRY, CDR2 SYGVKD. V shed 10 bases, J shed 3 bases, and the junction held 14 bases outside the gene matches. CDR3 length: 15 amino acids. The CDR3 loop reads CATGGAGGKHYGYTF. CDR3 nucleotides: TGTGCCACGGGAGGGGCAGGGGGAAAACACTATGGCTACACCTTC.

This clone was seen once. The J gene is TRBJ2-5, the V gene TRBV27; TRBD2 aligns across 16 bases. After removal of 5 bases from V and 6 bases from J, the junction contained 6 bases not matched to a gene. The length of the CDR3 is 16 residues. The germline gives CDR1 MNHEY, CDR2 SMNVEV (reference sequence). The CDR3 nucleotides are TGTGCCAGCAGTCCCGGGACTAGCGGGGGGGCGCAGACCCAGTACTTC. It yields the protein CASSPGTSGGAQTQYF.

The genes are TRBV7-3 and TRBJ2-3; TRBD1 aligns across 8 bases. The CDR3 length is 13 residues. V was pared by 5 bases and J by 7 bases, with 5 bases of the junction left unmatched. Germline loops: CDR1 SGHTA, CDR2 FQGTGA. The CDR3 spells CASSRDRHYTQYF. The CDR3, as DNA: TGTGCCAGCAGCCGGGACAGGCACTATACGCAGTATTTT.

J is TRBJ2-3 and V is TRBV9; D ambiguous. The CDR3 spans 15 residues. Germline V lookup: CDR1 SGDLS, CDR2 YYNGEE. Trimming cost V 0 bases and J 1 base, with 9 bases left between them. CDR3 DNA: TGTGCCAGCAGCGTAGCTAGGTCCCGCACAGATACGCAGTATTTT. This sequence encodes CASSVARSRTDTQYF. Full variable domain (remainder filled in from reference TRBV9 and TRBJ2-3): DSGVTQTPKHLITATGQRVTLRCSPRSGDLSVYWYQQSLDQGLQFLIQYYNGEERAKGNILERFSAQQFPDLHSELNLSSLELGDSALYFCASSVARSRTDTQYFGPGTRLTVL.

The gene calls are TRBV6-2 or TRBV6-3 and TRBJ2-3; 12 bases agree with TRBD2. The germline V gene encodes CDR1 MNHEY and CDR2 SVGEGT. The CDR3 loop spans 18 amino acids. J was trimmed by 0 bases and V by 2 bases; bases with no gene match: 6. Written as DNA, the CDR3 is TGTGCCAGCAGTTACCCCTACCTAGCGGGGGGGAGCACAGATACGCAGTATTTT. Residues: CASSYPYLAGGSTDTQYF.

V gene TRBV2 combines with J gene TRBJ1-5, with a tentative D call TRBD1 (6 bases). Germline V CDR1 and CDR2: SNHLY, FYNNEI. V dropped 8 bases and J dropped 2 bases, with 10 bases sitting between them. The CDR3 is made up of 13 amino acids. The CDR3 region has the DNA TGTGCCAGCGACCGACAGGGCAATCAGCCCCAGCATTTT. Its translation: CASDRQGNQPQHF.

J is TRBJ1-3 and V is TRBV9, with D hard to call. CDR1 SGDLS and CDR2 YYNGEE come from the germline V gene. V gave up 0 bases and J gave up 4 bases, with 11 bases separating them. The CDR3 is made up of 15 amino acids. The chain's CDR3 is CASSVDVGRGNTIYF. CDR3 coding DNA: TGTGCCAGCAGCGTAGACGTAGGGAGAGGAAACACCATATATTTT.

The chain has TRBV6-5 and TRBJ2-7, with 8 bases that match TRBD2. V lost 7 bases, J lost 1 base, and 9 bases stayed unmatched. The CDR3 contains 15 residues. CDR1 and CDR2 (germline): MNHEY, SVGAGI. DNA for the CDR3: TGTGCCAGCACCCAAGCACTAGCGGTTTCCTACGAGCAGTACTTC. It encodes CASTQALAVSYEQYF.

This rearrangement joins TRBV5-1 to TRBJ2-5, with unresolved D. Trimming removed 4 bases at V and 2 bases at J, with 15 bases between. From germline, CDR1 is SGHRS and CDR2 YFSETQ. CDR3 length: 15 amino acids. The CDR3 loop is CASSPTGRVQETQYF. For the CDR3, the DNA is TGCGCCAGCAGCCCAACTGGCCGGGTTCAAGAGACCCAGTACTTC.

V is TRBV27 and J is TRBJ2-3; 7 bases match TRBD2. V shed 7 bases, J shed 2 bases, and the junction held 15 bases outside the gene matches. Germline V gene sequence: CDR1 MNHEY, CDR2 SMNVEV (reference sequence). The CDR3 runs 17 residues. The CDR3 here is CASKRGSGGRDTDTQYF. The CDR3 nucleotides read TGTGCCAGCAAACGGGGATCGGGGGGAAGGGACACAGATACGCAGTATTTT.

The chain is built from TRBV6-5 and TRBJ1-2, with 7 positions matching TRBD1. Looked up from germline, CDR1 is MNHEY and CDR2 is SVGAGI. Losses at the gene ends were 10 bases for V and 7 bases for J; bases not matched to a gene: 15. The CDR3 length is 14 residues. CDR3 protein: CAIAKDSSGGGYTF. The DNA for the CDR3 is TGTGCCATTGCCAAGGACTCTTCAGGGGGTGGCTACACCTTC.

The chain has TRBV4-3 and TRBJ1-2, with 9 nucleotides matching TRBD1. This CDR3 contains 15 residues. Germline-derived CDR1 and CDR2 are LGHNA and YSLEER. J gave up 6 bases and V 0 bases, and 5 bases lay outside the gene matches. The CDR3 sequence is CASSQEGTGFDGYTF. As DNA, the CDR3 is TGCGCCAGCAGCCAAGAAGGGACAGGGTTCGATGGCTACACCTTC.

The chain combines TRBV7-8 with TRBJ1-3; TRBD1 aligns across 8 bases. CDR1 SGHVS and CDR2 FQNEAQ come from the germline V gene. The CDR3 length is 13 residues. With 5 bases clipped from V and 10 bases from J, the junction kept 7 bases outside the gene matches. The CDR3: CASSARTGRTIYF. The CDR3 DNA follows: TGTGCCAGCAGCGCTAGGACAGGGAGGACCATATATTTT. Together with reference TRBV7-8 and TRBJ1-3, the CDR3 gives the full variable domain: GAGVSQSPRYKVAKRGQDVALRCDPISGHVSLFWYQQALGQGPEFLTYFQNEAQLDKSGLPSDRFFAERPEGSVSTLKIQRTQQEDSAVYLCASSARTGRTIYFGEGSWLTVV.

The rearrangement uses TRBV28 and TRBJ1-5; 10 bases are shared with TRBD1. Germline loops: CDR1 MDHEN, CDR2 SYDVKM. CDR3 length equals 15 residues. Losses at the gene ends were 6 bases for V and 6 bases for J; bases not matched to a gene: 8. CDR3 in amino acids: CASSRTGTGVQPQHF. The CDR3 DNA reads TGTGCCAGCAGCCGGACCGGGACAGGGGTTCAGCCCCAGCATTTT.

The table lists this clone with a count of one. This sequence joins TRBV5-1 and TRBJ1-1, with D possibly matching TRBD1 (6 bases). From germline, CDR1 is SGHRS and CDR2 YFSETQ. V lost 2 bases and J lost 1, with 9 bases in between. The CDR3 is 14 amino acids. DNA for the CDR3: TGCGCCAGCAGCTTAGGACAGTCGAACACTGAAGCTTTCTTT. Its protein is CASSLGQSNTEAFF.

The chain employs TRBV18 and TRBJ2-1; TRBD2 agrees at 14 bases. J lost 4 bases, V lost 4 bases, and 6 bases had no gene match. The CDR3 runs to 17 residues. Germline values: CDR1 KGHSH, CDR2 LQKENI. The chain's CDR3 is CASSLRTSGGTYNEQFF. The DNA of the CDR3 is TGTGCCAGCTCACTGCGGACTAGCGGGGGGACTTACAATGAGCAGTTCTTC.

The chain uses TRBV4-1 and TRBJ2-1; 8 bases are a match to TRBD2. The CDR3 has 16 residues. The V and J ends lost 0 bases and 4 bases, in that order; junction bases with no gene match: 5. Per germline, CDR1 MGHRA and CDR2 YSYEKL. CDR3 region: CASSQDFAGGYNEQFF. CDR3 sequence (DNA): TGCGCCAGCAGCCAAGACTTCGCGGGGGGATACAATGAGCAGTTCTTC.

This chain links TRBV5-1 with TRBJ2-5, with 8 positions matching TRBD1. Germline CDR1 is SGHRS and CDR2 is YFSETQ. The CDR3 totals 14 residues. Trimming took 2 bases from V and 2 from J; bases not matched to a gene: 2. CDR3 sequence (DNA): TGCGCCAGCAGCTTACAGGGGGTTCAAGAGACCCAGTACTTC. Residues: CASSLQGVQETQYF.

V is TRBV7-2 and J is TRBJ2-3; 8 bases are a match to TRBD2. V trimming: 1 base; J trimming: 0 bases; junction bases outside the gene matches: 3. Germline CDR1 SGHTA, CDR2 FQGNSA. The CDR3 loop spans 16 amino acids. CDR3 region: CASSLDSGASTDTQYF. CDR3 bases: TGTGCCAGCAGCTTAGATAGCGGGGCTAGCACAGATACGCAGTATTTT.

This clone was recorded once. The chain carries TRBV5-4 and TRBJ2-3, with D possibly being TRBD1 (6 bases). CDR1 SGHNT and CDR2 YYREEE come from the germline V gene (reference sequence). The CDR3 contains 16 residues. Trimming removed 4 bases at V and 2 bases at J, with 17 bases between. This CDR3 reads CASSGADRTHTDTQYF. The CDR3 coding sequence is TGTGCCAGCAGCGGTGCTGACAGGACCCACACAGATACGCAGTATTTT.

The chain carries TRBV6-2 or TRBV6-3 and TRBJ2-3, with TRBD1 matching over 11 bases. Unmatched junction bases numbered 13, after V lost 2 bases and J lost 3 bases. The CDR3 has 19 amino acids. Germline values: CDR1 MNHEY, CDR2 SVGEGT. DNA for the CDR3: TGTGCCAGCAGTTACGAGAGCGGACAGGGGGCTGCGGGTACAGATACGCAGTATTTT. It codes for CASSYESGQGAAGTDTQYF.

With respect to this clone: Lacking the conserved final phenylalanine or tryptophan, this CDR3 likely reflects a read error. The limits of the CDR3 on the DNA are not certain, so only TCRdb's listed CDR3 is given. The V call is TRBV12-3 or TRBV12-4, the J call TRBJ1-3. With termini counted, the CDR3 has 13 amino acids. The CDR3 loop is CASSYPRDPGSRL.

The gene calls are TRBV30 and TRBJ1-6; D unclear. CDR3 length: 14 residues. Trimming took off 2 bases at V and 6 bases at J, with 11 bases between the two ends. In germline, CDR1 is GTSNPN, CDR2 SVGIG (reference sequence). CDR3 residues: CAWSLRGLNSPLHF. The CDR3 bases are TGTGCCTGGAGTTTACGAGGTCTTAATTCACCCCTCCACTTT.

V usage is TRBV3-1 (or the pseudogene TRBV3-2) and J usage is TRBJ1-3; possible D gene TRBD1, 5 bases. V lost 6 bases and J 4 bases, leaving 19 bases between the germline ends. This CDR3 is 16 amino acids long. Germline loops: CDR1 LGHDT, CDR2 YNNKEL (reference sequence). CDR3 region: CASRRGTATLGNTIYF. The DNA of the CDR3 is TGTGCCAGCAGGCGCGGGACTGCTACACTCGGAAACACCATATATTTT.